A selection of T cell receptor beta chains follows, all from one sample in a study of T cells in Graves' hyperthyroidism and ophthalmopathy. TCRdb ran MiXCR on the multiplex PCR reads and lists one entry per CDR3 protein. The data show roughly 380,000 distinct CDR3 sequences, with 15% to 20% seen just once and around 15% held by the top ten. Sequenced: blood. These receptors originate from a woman in her forties with Graves' ophthalmopathy. CDR3s leave out the opening cysteine and the closing phenylalanine or tryptophan.

v_call: TRBV6-1; j_call: TRBJ2-7; cdr3_aa: ASSVRGQYEQY
v_call: TRBV6-5; j_call: TRBJ2-5; cdr3_aa: ASSYSGRGRETQY
v_call: TRBV7-9; j_call: TRBJ1-1; cdr3_aa: ASSLERGEAF
v_call: TRBV19; j_call: TRBJ1-5; cdr3_aa: ASSIAGQPQH
v_call: TRBV30; j_call: TRBJ2-5; cdr3_aa: AWSVLGSGETQY
v_call: TRBV11-2; j_call: TRBJ1-1; cdr3_aa: ASSRGTTEAF
v_call: TRBV20-1; j_call: TRBJ2-7; cdr3_aa: SARDLSSSVLGAEQY
v_call: TRBV28; j_call: TRBJ1-1; cdr3_aa: ASSLFRFPNTEAF
v_call: TRBV11-2; j_call: TRBJ2-7; cdr3_aa: ASSPGSGVPYEQY
v_call: TRBV2; j_call: TRBJ1-5; cdr3_aa: ASRGGQPQH
v_call: TRBV5-1; j_call: TRBJ1-2; cdr3_aa: ASSLAMGDEGYT
v_call: TRBV11-1; j_call: TRBJ2-2; cdr3_aa: ASSLSTTGATGELF
v_call: TRBV6-1; j_call: TRBJ1-2; cdr3_aa: ASRDYRGSLYGYT
v_call: TRBV28; j_call: TRBJ1-2; cdr3_aa: ASSLTGNYGYT
v_call: TRBV2; j_call: TRBJ1-1; cdr3_aa: ASRPGTGRTEAF
v_call: TRBV6-2/TRBV6-3; j_call: TRBJ2-7; cdr3_aa: ASSYNPGLETDEQY
v_call: TRBV9; j_call: TRBJ2-4; cdr3_aa: ASSVGPTGGPKNIQY
v_call: TRBV2; j_call: TRBJ2-7; cdr3_aa: ASLGGRNYEQY
v_call: TRBV10-3; j_call: TRBJ2-7; cdr3_aa: AISEGLTGAGYEQY
v_call: TRBV6-1; j_call: TRBJ2-2; cdr3_aa: ASSEGDSGSLNTGELF
v_call: TRBV27; j_call: TRBJ2-2; cdr3_aa: ASSNRVGGELF
v_call: TRBV27; j_call: TRBJ1-2; cdr3_aa: ASSPPRTGRMGGYT
v_call: TRBV5-1; j_call: TRBJ2-2; cdr3_aa: ASSLTVTGELF
v_call: TRBV20-1; j_call: TRBJ1-1; cdr3_aa: SARDLQTGRAEAF
v_call: TRBV25-1; j_call: TRBJ1-1; cdr3_aa: ASSEYFGLNTEAF
v_call: TRBV11-2; j_call: TRBJ1-1; cdr3_aa: ASSRQGLGGNTEAF
v_call: TRBV10-1; j_call: TRBJ2-1; cdr3_aa: ASSDVGNEQF